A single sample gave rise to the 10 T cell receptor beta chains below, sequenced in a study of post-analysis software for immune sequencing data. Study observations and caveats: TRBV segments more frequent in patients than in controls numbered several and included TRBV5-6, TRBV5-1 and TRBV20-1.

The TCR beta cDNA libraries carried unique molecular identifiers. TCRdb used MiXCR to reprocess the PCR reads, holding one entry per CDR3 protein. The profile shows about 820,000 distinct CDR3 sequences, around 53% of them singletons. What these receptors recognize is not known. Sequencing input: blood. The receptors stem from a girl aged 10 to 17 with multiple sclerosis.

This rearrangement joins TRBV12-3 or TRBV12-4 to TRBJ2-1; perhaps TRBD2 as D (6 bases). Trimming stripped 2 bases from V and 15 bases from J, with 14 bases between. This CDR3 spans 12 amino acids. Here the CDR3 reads CASSLTAWEAFF. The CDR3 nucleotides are TGTGCCAGCAGTTTAACGGCTTGGGAGGCGTTCTTC.

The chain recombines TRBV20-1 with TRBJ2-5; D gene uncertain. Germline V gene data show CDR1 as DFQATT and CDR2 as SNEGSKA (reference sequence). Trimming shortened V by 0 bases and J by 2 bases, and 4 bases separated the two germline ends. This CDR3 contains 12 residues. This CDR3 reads CSARDWQETQYF. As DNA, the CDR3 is TGCAGTGCTAGAGACTGGCAAGAGACCCAGTACTTC.

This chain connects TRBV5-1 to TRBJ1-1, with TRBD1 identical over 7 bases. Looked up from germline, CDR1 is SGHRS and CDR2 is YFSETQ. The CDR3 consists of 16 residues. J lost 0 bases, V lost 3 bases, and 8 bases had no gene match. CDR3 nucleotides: TGCGCCAGCAGCTGGTGGATGACAGGGATGAACACTGAAGCTTTCTTT. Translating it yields CASSWWMTGMNTEAFF.

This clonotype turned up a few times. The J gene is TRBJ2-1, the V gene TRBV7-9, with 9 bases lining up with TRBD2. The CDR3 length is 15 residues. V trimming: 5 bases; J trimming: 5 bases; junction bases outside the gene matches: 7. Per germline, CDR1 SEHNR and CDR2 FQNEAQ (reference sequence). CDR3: CASSPWRGGHNEQFF. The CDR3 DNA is TGTGCCAGCAGCCCTTGGCGGGGGGGACACAATGAGCAGTTCTTC.

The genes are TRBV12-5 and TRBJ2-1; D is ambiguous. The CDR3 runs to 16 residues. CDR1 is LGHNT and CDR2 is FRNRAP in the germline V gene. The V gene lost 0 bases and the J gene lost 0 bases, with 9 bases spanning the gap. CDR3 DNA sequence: TGTGCTAGTGGTTTGGTACCATTATCCTCCTACAATGAGCAGTTCTTC. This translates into CASGLVPLSSYNEQFF.

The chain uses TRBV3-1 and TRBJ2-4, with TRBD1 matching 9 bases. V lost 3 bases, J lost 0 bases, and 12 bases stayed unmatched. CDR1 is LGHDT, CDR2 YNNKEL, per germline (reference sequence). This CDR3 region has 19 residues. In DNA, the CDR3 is TGTGCCAGCAGCCATTCTGGGACAGGGCGGACGATAGCCAAAAACATTCAGTACTTC. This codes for CASSHSGTGRTIAKNIQYF.

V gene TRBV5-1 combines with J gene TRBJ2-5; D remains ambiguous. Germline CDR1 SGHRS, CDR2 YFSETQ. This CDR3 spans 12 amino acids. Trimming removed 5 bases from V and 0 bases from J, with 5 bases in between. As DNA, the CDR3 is TGCGCCAGCAGACTGTACCAAGAGACCCAGTACTTC. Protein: CASRLYQETQYF.

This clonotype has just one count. The CDR3 DNA is TGCGCCAGCAGCTTGGCCGGAATGGAGCAGTTCTTC. Amino acid sequence: CASSLAGMEQFF. J is TRBJ2-1 and V is TRBV5-1; D uncertain. CDR3 length: 12 residues. Per germline, CDR1 SGHRS and CDR2 YFSETQ. Trimming removed 0 bases from V and 10 bases from J, with 8 bases in between.

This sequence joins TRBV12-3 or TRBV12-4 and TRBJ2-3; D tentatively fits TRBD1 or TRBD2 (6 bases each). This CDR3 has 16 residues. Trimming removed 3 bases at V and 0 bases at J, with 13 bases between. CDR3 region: CASSFWGAVSTDTQYF. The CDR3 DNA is TGTGCCAGCAGTTTCTGGGGGGCTGTCAGCACAGATACGCAGTATTTT.

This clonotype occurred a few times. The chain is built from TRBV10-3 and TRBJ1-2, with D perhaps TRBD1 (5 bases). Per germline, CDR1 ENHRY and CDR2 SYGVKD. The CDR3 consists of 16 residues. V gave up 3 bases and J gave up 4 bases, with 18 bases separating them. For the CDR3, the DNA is TGTGCCATCAGTGATTTTTTCCGAGGGGAGGGCTATGGCTACACCTTC. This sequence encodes CAISDFFRGEGYGYTF.